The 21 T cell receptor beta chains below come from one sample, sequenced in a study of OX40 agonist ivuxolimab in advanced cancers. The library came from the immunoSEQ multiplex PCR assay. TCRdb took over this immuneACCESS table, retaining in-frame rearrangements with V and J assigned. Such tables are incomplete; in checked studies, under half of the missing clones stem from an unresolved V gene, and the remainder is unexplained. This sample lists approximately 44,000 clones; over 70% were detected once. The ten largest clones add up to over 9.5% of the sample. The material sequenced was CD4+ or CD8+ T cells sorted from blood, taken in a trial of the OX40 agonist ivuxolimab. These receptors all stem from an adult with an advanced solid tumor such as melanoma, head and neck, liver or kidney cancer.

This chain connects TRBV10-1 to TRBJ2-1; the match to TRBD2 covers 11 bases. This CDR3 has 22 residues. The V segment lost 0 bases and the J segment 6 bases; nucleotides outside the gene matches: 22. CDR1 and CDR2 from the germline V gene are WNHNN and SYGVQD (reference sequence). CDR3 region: CASSESRPGLAELPRRGNEQFF. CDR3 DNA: TGCGCCAGCAGTGAGTCCCGCCCGGGACTAGCGGAGCTCCCCCGTCGCGGCAATGAGCAGTTCTTC.

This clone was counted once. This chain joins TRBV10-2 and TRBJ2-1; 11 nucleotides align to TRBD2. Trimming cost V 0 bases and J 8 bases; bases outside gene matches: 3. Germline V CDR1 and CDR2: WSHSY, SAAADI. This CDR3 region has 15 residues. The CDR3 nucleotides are TGCGCCAGCAGTGAGTCCCTAGCGGGAGGCCATGAGCAGTTCTTC. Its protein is CASSESLAGGHEQFF.

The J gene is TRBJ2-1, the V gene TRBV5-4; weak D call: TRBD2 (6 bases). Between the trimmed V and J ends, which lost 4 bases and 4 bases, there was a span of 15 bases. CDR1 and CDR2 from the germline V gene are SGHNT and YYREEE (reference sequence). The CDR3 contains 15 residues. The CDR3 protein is CASSPRGIMYNEQFF. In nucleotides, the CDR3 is TGTGCCAGCAGCCCCCGCGGGATTATGTACAATGAGCAGTTCTTC.

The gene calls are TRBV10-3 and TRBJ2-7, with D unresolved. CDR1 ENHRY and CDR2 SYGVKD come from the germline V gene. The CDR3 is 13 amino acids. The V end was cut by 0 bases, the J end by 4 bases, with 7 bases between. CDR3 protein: CAISESGSYEQYF. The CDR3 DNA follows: TGTGCCATCAGTGAGTCTGGCAGTTACGAGCAGTACTTC.

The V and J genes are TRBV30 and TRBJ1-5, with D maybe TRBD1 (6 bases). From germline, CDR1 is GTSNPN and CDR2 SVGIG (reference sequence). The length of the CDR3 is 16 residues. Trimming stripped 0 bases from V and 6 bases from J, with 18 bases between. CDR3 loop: CAWSVRGAGGSQPQHF. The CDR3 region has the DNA TGTGCCTGGAGTGTACGTGGGGCGGGGGGCAGTCAGCCCCAGCATTTT.

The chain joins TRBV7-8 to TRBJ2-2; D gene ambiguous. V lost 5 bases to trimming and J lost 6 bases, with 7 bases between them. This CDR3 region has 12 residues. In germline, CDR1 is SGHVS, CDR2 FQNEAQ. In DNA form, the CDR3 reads TGTGCCAGCAGCCCGACCCCCGGGGAGCTGTTTTTT. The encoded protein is CASSPTPGELFF. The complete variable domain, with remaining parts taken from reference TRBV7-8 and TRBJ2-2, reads GAGVSQSPRYKVAKRGQDVALRCDPISGHVSLFWYQQALGQGPEFLTYFQNEAQLDKSGLPSDRFFAERPEGSVSTLKIQRTQQEDSAVYLCASSPTPGELFFGEGSRLTVL.

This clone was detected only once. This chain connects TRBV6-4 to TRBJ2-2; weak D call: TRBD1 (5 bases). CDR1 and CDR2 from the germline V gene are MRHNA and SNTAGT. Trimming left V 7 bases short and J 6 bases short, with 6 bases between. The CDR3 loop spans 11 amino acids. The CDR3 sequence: CASKGSGELFF. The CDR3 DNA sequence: TGTGCCAGCAAGGGGTCCGGGGAGCTGTTTTTT.

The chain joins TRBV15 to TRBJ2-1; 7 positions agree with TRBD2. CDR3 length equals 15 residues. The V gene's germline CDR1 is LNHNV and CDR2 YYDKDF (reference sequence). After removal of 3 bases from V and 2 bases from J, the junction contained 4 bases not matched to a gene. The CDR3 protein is CATSRGDYAYNEQFF. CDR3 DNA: TGTGCCACCAGCAGGGGGGACTACGCCTACAATGAGCAGTTCTTC.

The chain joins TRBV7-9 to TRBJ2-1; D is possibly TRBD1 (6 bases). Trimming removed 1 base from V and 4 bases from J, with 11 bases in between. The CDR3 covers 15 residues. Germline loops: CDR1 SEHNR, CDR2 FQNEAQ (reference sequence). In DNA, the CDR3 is TGTGCCAGCAGCTTAGGACAGGCGGCATACAATGAGCAGTTCTTC. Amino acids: CASSLGQAAYNEQFF.

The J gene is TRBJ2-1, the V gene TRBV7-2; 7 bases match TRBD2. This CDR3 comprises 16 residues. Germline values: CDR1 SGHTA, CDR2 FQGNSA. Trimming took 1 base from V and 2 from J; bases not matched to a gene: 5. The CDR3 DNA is TGTGCCAGCAGCTTAGGCGCTAGCGGTACCTACAATGAGCAGTTCTTC. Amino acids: CASSLGASGTYNEQFF. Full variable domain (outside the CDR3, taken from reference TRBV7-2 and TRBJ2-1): GAGVSQSPSNKVTEKGKDVELRCDPISGHTALYWYRQSLGQGLEFLIYFQGNSAPDKSGLPSDRFSAERTGGSVSTLTIQRTQQEDSAVYLCASSLGASGTYNEQFFGPGTRLTVL.

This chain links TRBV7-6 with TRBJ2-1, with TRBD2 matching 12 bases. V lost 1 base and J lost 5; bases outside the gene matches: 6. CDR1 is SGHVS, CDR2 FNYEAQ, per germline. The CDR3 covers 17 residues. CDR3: CASSLVTSGRSDNEQFF. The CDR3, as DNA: TGTGCCAGCAGCTTAGTAACTAGCGGGAGGTCCGACAATGAGCAGTTCTTC.

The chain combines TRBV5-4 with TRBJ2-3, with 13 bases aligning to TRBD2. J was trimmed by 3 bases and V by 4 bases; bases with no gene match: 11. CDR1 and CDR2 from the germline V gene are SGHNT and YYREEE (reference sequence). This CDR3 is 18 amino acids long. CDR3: CASSQGTSGIGITDTQYF. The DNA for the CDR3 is TGTGCCAGCAGCCAAGGGACTAGCGGGATTGGGATAACAGATACGCAGTATTTT.

The DNA of the CDR3 is TGTGCCAGTAATCGACTAGCGGCGAACACCGGGGAGCTGTTTTTT. This codes for CASNRLAANTGELFF. The rearrangement uses TRBV19 and TRBJ2-2; 9 bases line up with TRBD2. There are 15 residues in the CDR3. With V trimmed by 7 bases and J by 0 bases, 3 bases remained unmatched. Germline V CDR1 and CDR2: LNHDA, SQIVND (reference sequence).

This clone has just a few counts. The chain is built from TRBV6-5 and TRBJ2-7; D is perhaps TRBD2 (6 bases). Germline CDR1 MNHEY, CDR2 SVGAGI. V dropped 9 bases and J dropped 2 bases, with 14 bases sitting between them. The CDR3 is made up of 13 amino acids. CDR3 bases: TGTGCCAGTGGGGACTCCGCGACCTACGAGCAGTACTTC. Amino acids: CASGDSATYEQYF.

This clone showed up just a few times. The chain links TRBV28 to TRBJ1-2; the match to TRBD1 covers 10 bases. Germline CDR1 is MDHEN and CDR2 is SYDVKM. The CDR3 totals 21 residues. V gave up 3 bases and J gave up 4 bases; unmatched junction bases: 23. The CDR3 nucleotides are TGTGCCAGCAGTTTCCTCGCGGGTCGGGGACAGGGGATAAAGGATGGCTATGGCTACACCTTC. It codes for CASSFLAGRGQGIKDGYGYTF.

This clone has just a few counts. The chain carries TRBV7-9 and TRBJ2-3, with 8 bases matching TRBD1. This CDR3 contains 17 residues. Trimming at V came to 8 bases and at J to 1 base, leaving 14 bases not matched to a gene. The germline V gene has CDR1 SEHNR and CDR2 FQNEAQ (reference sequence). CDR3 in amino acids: CASGPGTGGLGTDTQYF. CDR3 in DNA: TGTGCCAGCGGGCCCGGGACAGGAGGGTTGGGCACAGATACGCAGTATTTT.

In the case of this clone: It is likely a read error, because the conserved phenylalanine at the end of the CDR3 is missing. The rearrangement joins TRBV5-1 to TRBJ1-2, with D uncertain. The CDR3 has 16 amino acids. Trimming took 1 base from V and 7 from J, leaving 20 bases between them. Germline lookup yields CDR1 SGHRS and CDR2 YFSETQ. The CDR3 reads CASSLRLAREALGYTL. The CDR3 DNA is TGCGCCAGCAGCTTGAGGCTGGCACGGGAGGCGCTTGGCTACACCCTC.

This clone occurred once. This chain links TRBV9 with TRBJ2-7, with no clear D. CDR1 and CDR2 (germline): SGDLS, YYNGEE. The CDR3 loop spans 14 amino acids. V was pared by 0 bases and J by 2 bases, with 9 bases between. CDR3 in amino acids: CASSVGQTAYEQYF. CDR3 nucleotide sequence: TGTGCCAGCAGCGTAGGACAAACCGCCTACGAGCAGTACTTC.

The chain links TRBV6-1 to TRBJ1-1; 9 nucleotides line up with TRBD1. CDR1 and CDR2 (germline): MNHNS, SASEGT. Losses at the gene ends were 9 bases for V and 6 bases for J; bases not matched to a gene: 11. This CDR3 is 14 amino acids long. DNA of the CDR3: TGTGCCAGTAAGGACAGGGGAAATTCAGCTGAAGCTTTCTTT. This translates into CASKDRGNSAEAFF.

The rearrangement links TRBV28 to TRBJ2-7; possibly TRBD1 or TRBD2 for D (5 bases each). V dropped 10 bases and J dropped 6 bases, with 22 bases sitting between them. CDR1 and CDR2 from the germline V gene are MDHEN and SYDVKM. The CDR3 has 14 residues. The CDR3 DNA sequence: TGTGCCACTACGGGACCCATACCCCTCTCCGAGCAGTACTTC. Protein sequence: CATTGPIPLSEQYF.

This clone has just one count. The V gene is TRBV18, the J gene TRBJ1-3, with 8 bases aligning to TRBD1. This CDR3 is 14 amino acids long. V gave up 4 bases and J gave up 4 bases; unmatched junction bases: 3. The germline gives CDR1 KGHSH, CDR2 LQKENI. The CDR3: CASSHGQGGNTIYF. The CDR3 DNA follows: TGTGCCAGCTCACATGGACAGGGAGGAAACACCATATATTTT.